One and the same sample provided the 5 T cell receptor beta chains below, sequenced in a study of blood T cell repertoires in COVID-19. TCRdb keeps only in-frame clones here, not all; method: immunoSEQ multiplex PCR. This table has over 300,000 clones, 90% appearing once. The sequenced material came from peripheral blood. The receptor set was obtained from a man aged 18 to 35 with active or convalescent COVID-19.

The V gene is TRBV24-1, the J gene TRBJ2-7, with a weak D call TRBD2 (6 bases). Trimming pared 4 bases from V and 1 base from J, leaving 7 bases between. There are 13 residues in the CDR3. Germline V gives CDR1 KGHDR, CDR2 SFDVKD. The DNA for the CDR3 is TGTGCCACCAGTGACGGGGGATCCTACGAGCAGTACTTC. It encodes CATSDGGSYEQYF.

The genes are TRBV29-1 and TRBJ1-1; D is unclear. This CDR3 is 15 amino acids long. V was pared by 7 bases and J by 3 bases, with 21 bases between. Germline V lookup: CDR1 SQVTM, CDR2 ANQGSEA. CDR3 loop: CSALERQNPYTEAFF. The CDR3 region has the DNA TGCAGCGCTTTGGAAAGACAAAACCCTTACACTGAAGCTTTCTTT.

The chain employs TRBV3-1 (or the pseudogene TRBV3-2) and TRBJ1-1, with TRBD1 as a possible D gene (6 bases). V lost 1 base to trimming and J lost 7 bases, with 10 bases between them. This CDR3 region has 13 residues. Germline V lookup: CDR1 LGHDT, CDR2 YNNKEL (reference sequence). The CDR3 DNA sequence: TGTGCCAGCAGCCAAGCCCAGGGGTTTGAAGCTTTCTTT. Protein: CASSQAQGFEAFF.

The chain recombines TRBV28 with TRBJ2-3, with 11 bases aligning to TRBD1. The CDR3 is 14 amino acids. CDR1 is MDHEN, CDR2 SYDVKM, per germline. Losses at the gene ends were 4 bases for V and 3 bases for J; bases not matched to a gene: 0. The CDR3 DNA sequence: TGTGCCAGCAGTTGGGACAGGGGGACAGATACGCAGTATTTT. Translating it yields CASSWDRGTDTQYF. Based on the CDR3 plus reference TRBV28 and TRBJ2-3, the full variable domain is DVKVTQSSRYLVKRTGEKVFLECVQDMDHENMFWYRQDPGLGLRLIYFSYDVKMKEKGDIPEGYSVSREKKERFSLILESASTNQTSMYLCASSWDRGTDTQYFGPGTRLTVL.

The V and J genes are TRBV6-5 and TRBJ2-2, with a tentative D call TRBD2 (5 bases). CDR3 length: 14 residues. The germline V gene has CDR1 MNHEY and CDR2 SVGAGI. V lost 5 bases to trimming and J lost 1 base, with 8 bases between them. In nucleotides, the CDR3 is TGTGCCAGCAGTCACGGGGAGAACACCGGGGAGCTGTTTTTT. Its protein is CASSHGENTGELFF.